This is a list of T cell receptor beta chains from one sample in a study of cytomegalovirus exposure and HLA in healthy donors. Here immunoSEQ multiplex PCR was the method, and the copy in TCRdb shows in-frame clones only, minus some. The sample contains approximately 110,000 clones, 60% to 80% of which appear only once. Input material: PBMCs. These receptor sequences come from a man aged 30 to 39 in good health and CMV-seronegative. Both conserved end residues are part of each CDR3. A D gene is named only where the DNA matches it firmly. Clone size, where shown, is once, few, many, or a class for clones that have expanded.

DNA,CDR3,J,V,size,D
TGTGCCAGTAGTATCGACAGGGCCCGGAATCAGCCCCAGCATTTT,CASSIDRARNQPQHF,TRBJ1-5,TRBV19,NA,TRBD1
TGTGCCAGCAGCGCGTCAGGGGGAATGAACACTGAAGCTTTCTTT,CASSASGGMNTEAFF,TRBJ1-1,TRBV7-3,NA,TRBD1
TGTGCCAGCAGCTCGACCGGGACAGCCTACAATGAGCAGTTCTTC,CASSSTGTAYNEQFF,TRBJ2-1,TRBV11-3,few,TRBD1
TGTGCCAGCAGCGAAGAGACAGGGCGCAATTCACCCCTCCACTTT,CASSEETGRNSPLHF,TRBJ1-6,TRBV25-1,NA,TRBD1
TGTGCCTGGAGTGTCTTAGACAGATTTAATTCACCCCTCCACTTT,CAWSVLDRFNSPLHF,TRBJ1-6,TRBV30,NA,NA
TGTGCCAGCAGTTTAGGAGCGGGAAATAGAAAGCAGTTCTTC,CASSLGAGNRKQFF,TRBJ2-1,TRBV28,few,TRBD2
TGTGCCAGCACTCTCATGCAGGGGAACACCGGGGAGCTGTTTTTT,CASTLMQGNTGELFF,TRBJ2-2,TRBV7-2,NA,NA
TGTGCCAGCAGCTCACAGGGACCTAATGAAAAACTGTTTTTT,CASSSQGPNEKLFF,TRBJ1-4,TRBV9,NA,NA
TGTGCCAGCAGCTTCAGGGTCATTAAGGAACTTTTGTCCTACGAGCAGTACTTC,CASSFRVIKELLSYEQYF,TRBJ2-7,TRBV5-4,NA,NA
TGTGCCAGCCAGGACTATAGCAATCAGCCCCAGCATTTT,CASQDYSNQPQHF,TRBJ1-5,TRBV19,few,NA
TGTGCCAGCCACCAGGGGGACACTGAAGCTTTCTTT,CASHQGDTEAFF,TRBJ1-1,TRBV6-5,NA,TRBD1
TGTGCCAGCAGCCAAGTGAGGGTTCCTGGGGAGACCCAGTACTTC,CASSQVRVPGETQYF,TRBJ2-5,TRBV14,NA,NA
TGTGCCAGCAGCTCCCCAGGACTCGGAAACACCATATATTTT,CASSSPGLGNTIYF,TRBJ1-3,TRBV11-2,few,NA
TGTGCCTGGAGTGACGGGACAGTCTCCTACTGGCAGTACTTC,CAWSDGTVSYWQYF,TRBJ2-7,TRBV30,NA,TRBD1
TGTGCCAGCAGCGCGGGACTAGCGGGAGGGTTTACCTACAATGAGCAGTTCTTC,CASSAGLAGGFTYNEQFF,TRBJ2-1,TRBV9,NA,TRBD2
TGTGCCAGCAGCTTAGGTCCCCAGAACACTGAAGCTTTCTTT,CASSLGPQNTEAFF,TRBJ1-1,TRBV11-3,NA,NA
TGTGCCGGAGGACTAGCACGGAATGAGCAGTTCTTC,CAGGLARNEQFF,TRBJ2-1,TRBV5-4,NA,TRBD2
TGCGCCAGCAGCCAAGGGGACAGGGGTGTTTCACCCCTCCACTTT,CASSQGDRGVSPLHF,TRBJ1-6,TRBV4-3,few,TRBD1
TGTGCCAGCAGCTTAGTCCGCCTAGCGGGAGATGGCACCGGGGAGCTGTTTTTT,CASSLVRLAGDGTGELFF,TRBJ2-2,TRBV7-2,NA,TRBD2
TGTGCCAGCAGGACAGGGACCCTAACCCACGAGCAGTACTTC,CASRTGTLTHEQYF,TRBJ2-7,TRBV6-1,few,TRBD1
TGTGCCAGCAGTTGGGGGACAGGGGCCACTGAAGCTTTCTTT,CASSWGTGATEAFF,TRBJ1-1,TRBV28,NA,TRBD1
TGTGCCAGCAGTTGGGGACAGGGTGGGGGTGAGCAGTTCTTC,CASSWGQGGGEQFF,TRBJ2-1,TRBV27,few,TRBD1
TGTGCCAGCAGCCAAGATCGGTCCGGAGAGACCCAGTACTTC,CASSQDRSGETQYF,TRBJ2-5,TRBV4-2,NA,NA
TGTGCCAGTAGAGGACAGTCAATGAACACTGAAGCTTTCTTT,CASRGQSMNTEAFF,TRBJ1-1,TRBV19,NA,NA
TGTGCCAGCAGCGCGGGCCTTTCCCCCGAGCAGTACTTC,CASSAGLSPEQYF,TRBJ2-7,TRBV2,NA,NA
TGTGCCAGCAGCTCCGGGACAGGAGTCAATCAGCCCCAGCATTTT,CASSSGTGVNQPQHF,TRBJ1-5,TRBV11-3,NA,TRBD1
TGCAGCGTTATGGCGGGAGTGGGAACCGGGGAGCTGTTTTTT,CSVMAGVGTGELFF,TRBJ2-2,TRBV29-1,NA,TRBD2
TGTGCCAGCAGCTTAAACCGGGACAGCGAGCAGTACTTC,CASSLNRDSEQYF,TRBJ2-7,TRBV7-2,once,TRBD1
TGTGCCAGCAGCTCACAGGGGGCCACCGGGGAGCTGTTTTTT,CASSSQGATGELFF,TRBJ2-2,TRBV5-6,NA,TRBD1
TGTGCCAGCAAGAAGACAGGGCCCGGGGAGCTGTTTTTT,CASKKTGPGELFF,TRBJ2-2,TRBV2,few,TRBD1
TGTGCCAGCAGCCGATCGGGTCTGAACTATGGCTACACCTTC,CASSRSGLNYGYTF,TRBJ1-2,TRBV6-6,once,NA
TGTGCCTGGAGTTCTCGGACTATAGACAATGAGCAGTTCTTC,CAWSSRTIDNEQFF,TRBJ2-1,TRBV30,NA,NA
TGTGCCAGTAGTGCGGCTGACAGGGGAAGAACTGGGGCCAACGTCCTGACTTTC,CASSAADRGRTGANVLTF,TRBJ2-6,TRBV19,NA,TRBD1
TGTGCCACCAAAGCGCAGAACTATGGCTACACCTTC,CATKAQNYGYTF,TRBJ1-2,TRBV2,once,NA